Each of the 28 T cell receptor beta chains below was sequenced from the same sample in a study of blood T cell repertoires in COVID-19. Repertoires were generated with immunoSEQ multiplex PCR, while TCRdb's copy carries only in-frame clones and drops some. This sample has roughly 130,000 clones, with roughly 83% found just once. Sequenced sample: peripheral blood. These receptors were taken from a young woman who had recovered from COVID-19.

The chain employs TRBV7-2 and TRBJ1-5; D is ambiguous. V was cut by 1 base and J by 4 bases, with 11 bases left in between. Germline CDR1 reads SGHTA; CDR2 reads FQGNSA. This CDR3 region has 15 residues. The CDR3 here is CASSLGAVKNQPQHF. CDR3 sequence (DNA): TGTGCCAGCAGCTTAGGGGCTGTGAAGAATCAGCCCCAGCATTTT.

V and J are TRBV6-5 and TRBJ2-1; 7 bases map to TRBD2. The CDR3 has 15 residues. With V trimmed by 8 bases and J by 1 base, 8 bases remained unmatched. The V gene's germline CDR1 is MNHEY and CDR2 SVGAGI. The CDR3 loop reads CASRSGGGSYNEQFF. CDR3 bases: TGTGCCAGCCGATCCGGCGGGGGTTCCTACAATGAGCAGTTCTTC.

In its sample, this clone was seen a few times. The rearrangement joins TRBV5-1 to TRBJ2-1; a weak D match, TRBD2 (6 bases). Looked up from germline, CDR1 is SGHRS and CDR2 is YFSETQ. Trimming shortened V by 3 bases and J by 6 bases, and 13 bases separated the two germline ends. The CDR3 has 14 amino acids. DNA for the CDR3: TGCGCCAGCAGCTCAGGCGGGGAGAGCAATGAGCAGTTCTTC. As protein: CASSSGGESNEQFF.

A single count supports this clone. The V and J genes are TRBV2 and TRBJ2-1; 8 bases are a match to TRBD1. Looked up from germline, CDR1 is SNHLY and CDR2 is FYNNEI. The CDR3 is made up of 14 amino acids. V was pared by 8 bases and J by 5 bases, with 8 bases of the junction left unmatched. The CDR3 spells CASLRTGQNNEQFF. The CDR3 DNA reads as TGTGCCAGCCTGCGGACAGGGCAAAACAATGAGCAGTTCTTC.

J is TRBJ2-1 and V is TRBV5-1, with a weak D call TRBD1 (5 bases). Deletions cut 3 bases from V and 5 bases from J, with 9 bases between. The CDR3 consists of 13 residues. The germline gives CDR1 SGHRS, CDR2 YFSETQ. CDR3 amino acids: CASSSRVDNEQFF. The DNA of the CDR3 is TGCGCCAGCAGCTCCAGGGTAGACAATGAGCAGTTCTTC.

The J gene is TRBJ2-1, the V gene TRBV7-5; TRBD2 is the table's D call, not checked against the DNA. TRBV7-5 constitutes a pseudogene. The CDR3 spans 15 residues. CDR3 protein: CARSSGLAVFNEQFF. In DNA form, the CDR3 reads TGTGCCAGAAGCTCGGGACTAGCGGTCTTCAATGAGCAGTTCTTC.

The V call is TRBV7-2, the J call TRBJ1-3; D call uncertain. This CDR3 region has 14 residues. Germline V gene lookup returns CDR1 SGHTA and CDR2 FQGNSA. Trimming took off 3 bases at V and 0 bases at J, with 6 bases between the two ends. The DNA for the CDR3 is TGTGCCAGCAGCTTCTGGGCCTCTGGAAACACCATATATTTT. Its protein is CASSFWASGNTIYF.

The chain employs TRBV15 and TRBJ2-1; 13 bases align to TRBD2. Germline V lookup: CDR1 LNHNV, CDR2 YYDKDF (reference sequence). V shed 1 base, J shed 12 bases, and the junction held 6 bases outside the gene matches. The CDR3 spans 15 residues. In DNA form, the CDR3 reads TGTGCCACCAGCAGAGGGACTAGCGGGGGTTGGGGGCAGTTCTTC. This sequence encodes CATSRGTSGGWGQFF. Full variable domain (outside the CDR3, taken from reference TRBV15 and TRBJ2-1): DAMVIQNPRYQVTQFGKPVTLSCSQTLNHNVMYWYQQKSSQAPKLLFHYYDKDFNNEADTPDNFQSRRPNTSFCFLDIRSPGLGDTAMYLCATSRGTSGGWGQFFGPGTRLTVL.

J is TRBJ2-4 and V is TRBV7-3; the match to TRBD2 covers 8 bases. J lost 4 bases, V lost 5 bases, and 4 bases had no gene match. The CDR3 has 14 residues. From germline, CDR1 is SGHTA and CDR2 FQGTGA. This CDR3 is CASSSGGGKNIQYF. CDR3 in DNA: TGTGCCAGCAGCAGCGGGGGAGGAAAAAACATTCAGTACTTC.

The V call is TRBV25-1, the J call TRBJ2-2, with D unclear. The germline V gene has CDR1 MGHDK and CDR2 SYGVNS. The CDR3 runs 14 residues. Trimming took off 6 bases at V and 8 bases at J, with 16 bases between the two ends. CDR3 nucleotides: TGTGCCAGCAGACCCCTCAGTACACCGGGGGAGCTGTTTTTT. Translating it yields CASRPLSTPGELFF.

This clone was seen only once. Its ends do not fully match the called genes, so a read error is possible. The chain combines TRBV7-9 with TRBJ1-6, with TRBD1 matching 8 bases. CDR3 length: 16 residues. Germline-derived CDR1 and CDR2 are SEHNR and FQNEAQ (reference sequence). The CDR3 loop reads CASSLGQGAYNSPLHF. As DNA, the CDR3 is TGTGCCAGCAGCTTAGGCCAGGGGGCCTACAATTCACCCCTCCACTTT.

CDR3 loop: CASGTGNTGELFF. The CDR3 DNA reads as TGTGCCAGCGGGACAGGCAACACCGGGGAGCTGTTTTTT. This chain uses TRBV7-2 with TRBJ2-2; 8 bases match TRBD1. With 8 bases clipped from V and 2 bases from J, the junction kept 1 base outside the gene matches. This CDR3 has 13 residues. Germline V gives CDR1 SGHTA, CDR2 FQGNSA.

CDR3: CASRMTGGGTEAFF. The CDR3 DNA reads TGTGCCAGCAGGATGACAGGGGGAGGAACTGAAGCTTTCTTT. This chain connects TRBV27 to TRBJ1-1; 9 bases agree with TRBD1. The CDR3 contains 14 residues. J lost 5 bases, V lost 6 bases, and 7 bases had no gene match. Germline V gives CDR1 MNHEY, CDR2 SMNVEV (reference sequence).

The chain combines TRBV5-8 with TRBJ2-5, with 7 bases fitting TRBD1. The CDR3 extends over 15 amino acids. V lost 0 bases to trimming and J lost 1 base; unmatched junction nucleotides: 3. Germline CDR1 and CDR2: SGHTS and YDEGEE. In DNA, the CDR3 is TGTGCCAGCAGCTTGGGACAGGGCCTCCAAGAGACCCAGTACTTC. Its translation is CASSLGQGLQETQYF.

This clone was counted between two and nine times. The gene calls are TRBV6-6 and TRBJ1-2, with D maybe TRBD1 (5 bases). Germline CDR1 and CDR2: MNHNY and SVGAGI (reference sequence). The CDR3 totals 17 residues. V was clipped by 5 bases and J by 6 bases, with 25 bases between them. The CDR3 DNA follows: TGTGCCAGCAGTCGGATCGGCAGGGCCCTCTCAGGAGATGGCTACACCTTC. Amino acids: CASSRIGRALSGDGYTF.

This clone was detected once. This rearrangement joins TRBV2 to TRBJ2-2; D not certain. Trimming left V 8 bases short and J 4 bases short, with 11 bases between. CDR3 length: 13 residues. Germline loops: CDR1 SNHLY, CDR2 FYNNEI. CDR3 coding DNA: TGTGCCAGCGCAGGAACGGCCACCGGGGAGCTGTTTTTT. Encoded protein: CASAGTATGELFF.

The chain joins TRBV18 to TRBJ2-1; D is possibly TRBD2 (5 bases). V shed 3 bases and J shed 1 base, with 13 bases lying between them. The CDR3 runs to 16 residues. The germline CDR1 and CDR2 sequences are KGHSH and LQKENI. CDR3 DNA sequence: TGTGCCAGCTCACCCGGTCCAGCGGAATCCTACAATGAGCAGTTCTTC. This sequence encodes CASSPGPAESYNEQFF. Complete variable domain (other parts from reference TRBV18 and TRBJ2-1): NAGVMQNPRHLVRRRGQEARLRCSPMKGHSHVYWYRQLPEEGLKFMVYLQKENIIDESGMPKERFSAEFPKEGPSILRIQQVVRGDSAAYFCASSPGPAESYNEQFFGPGTRLTVL.

The V call is TRBV19, the J call TRBJ2-3, with 11 bases aligning to TRBD2. Losses at the gene ends were 5 bases for V and 4 bases for J; bases not matched to a gene: 8. Germline V lookup: CDR1 LNHDA, CDR2 SQIVND (reference sequence). This CDR3 is 16 amino acids long. The CDR3 nucleotides are TGTGCCAGTAGTTTATTAGCGGGAGGGTCCCCAGATACGCAGTATTTT. Translation: CASSLLAGGSPDTQYF.

The chain combines TRBV25-1 with TRBJ2-1, with TRBD1 as a possible D gene (6 bases). V lost 5 bases and J lost 8, with 13 bases in between. CDR1 is MGHDK and CDR2 is SYGVNS in the germline V gene. The CDR3 loop spans 13 amino acids. CDR3 sequence: CASSRNRVDEQFF. The CDR3 nucleotides read TGTGCCAGCAGTAGAAACAGGGTAGATGAGCAGTTCTTC.

V gene TRBV23-1 combines with J gene TRBJ1-2; 8 bases are shared with TRBD1. TRBV23-1 is classed as an ORF, of uncertain function. Trimming took 7 bases from V and 6 from J; bases not matched to a gene: 7. The CDR3 totals 13 residues. DNA of the CDR3: TGCGCCAGCACGACCAGGGGGCTTCATGGCTACACCTTC. This sequence encodes CASTTRGLHGYTF.

The chain uses TRBV6-5 and TRBJ1-4; the D is unclear. This CDR3 has 14 residues. The germline V gene encodes CDR1 MNHEY and CDR2 SVGAGI. Deletions cut 5 bases from V and 5 bases from J, with 12 bases between. In DNA form, the CDR3 reads TGTGCCAGCAGTATAAACAGACCAAATGAAAAACTGTTTTTT. Translating it yields CASSINRPNEKLFF.

Comments on this clone: The junction and the germline gene differ at one end; a read error may be behind it. The chain joins TRBV29-1 to TRBJ2-7; 11 bases match TRBD2. Germline V lookup: CDR1 SQVTM, CDR2 ANQGSEA. The CDR3 extends over 14 amino acids. CDR3 nucleotides: TGCAGCGTTAAAGAGGGACTAGCGGACTACGAGCAGTACTTC. This codes for CSVKEGLADYEQYF.

Only one count was recorded for this clone. The rearrangement links TRBV27 to TRBJ2-1; D possibly corresponds to TRBD2 (6 bases). The V end lost 4 bases, the J end lost 10 bases, and 17 bases lay between the germline ends. CDR3 length: 14 amino acids. The germline CDR1 and CDR2 sequences are MNHEY and SMNVEV (reference sequence). The CDR3 DNA sequence: TGTGCCAGCAGTTCCATTGCGGGGCCCGGGGAGCAGTTCTTC. It yields the protein CASSSIAGPGEQFF.

The chain employs TRBV5-4 and TRBJ1-1, with D possibly TRBD1 on 6 matching bases. This CDR3 is 14 amino acids long. Looked up from germline, CDR1 is SGHNT and CDR2 is YYREEE (reference sequence). The V end was cut by 0 bases, the J end by 5 bases, with 11 bases between. The CDR3 bases are TGTGCCAGCAGCTTGGCCACAGGGTTTACTGAAGCTTTCTTT. Protein: CASSLATGFTEAFF.

The chain uses TRBV7-3 and TRBJ2-2; the D gene is possibly TRBD2 (6 bases). In germline, CDR1 is SGHTA, CDR2 FQGTGA. The CDR3 covers 14 residues. V lost 5 bases and J lost 4, with 11 bases in between. CDR3 coding DNA: TGTGCCAGCAGCGCCGGGACTGTCACCGGGGAGCTGTTTTTT. It yields the protein CASSAGTVTGELFF.

The chain carries TRBV10-3 and TRBJ1-1; 8 nucleotides align to TRBD1. CDR1 and CDR2 (germline): ENHRY, SYGVKD. V shed 3 bases, J shed 5 bases, and the junction held 5 bases outside the gene matches. The length of the CDR3 is 14 residues. The CDR3, as DNA: TGTGCCATCAGTGACGACAGGGGAGGGACTGAAGCTTTCTTT. Protein sequence: CAISDDRGGTEAFF.

This chain joins TRBV9 and TRBJ2-3, with 9 bases aligning to TRBD2. Germline V gene sequence: CDR1 SGDLS, CDR2 YYNGEE. This CDR3 region has 15 residues. After removal of 4 bases from V and 0 bases from J, the junction contained 3 bases not matched to a gene. The CDR3 loop reads CASSRLAVSTDTQYF. CDR3 bases: TGTGCCAGCAGCCGACTAGCGGTGAGCACAGATACGCAGTATTTT.

This clone turned up a few times. The chain joins TRBV5-4 to TRBJ1-5, with a tentative D call TRBD1 (5 bases). CDR1 is SGHNT and CDR2 is YYREEE in the germline V gene (reference sequence). Deletions cut 4 bases from V and 0 bases from J, with 8 bases between. The length of the CDR3 is 14 residues. CDR3 loop: CASSNRYSNQPQHF. The CDR3 DNA sequence: TGTGCCAGCAGCAACAGGTATAGCAATCAGCCCCAGCATTTT.